The rows below give T cell receptor beta chains drawn from one sample of a study of blood T cell repertoires in COVID-19. Data came from immunoSEQ multiplex PCR; TCRdb stores just in-frame clones and leaves some out. The sample consists of fewer than 200,000 clones, approximately 84% of them appearing once. The source material was peripheral blood. Receptors were obtained from an elderly woman with acute or convalescent COVID-19. Both conserved end residues are part of each CDR3. A D gene is named only where the DNA matches it firmly. Clone size is not always given. Where it is, it says once, few, many or a class for expanded clones.

. | . | TRBJ1-2 | TRBV9 | CASSVAAQGRHYGYTF | TGTGCCAGCAGCGTAGCGGCTCAGGGGCGCCACTATGGCTACACCTTC
. | . | TRBJ1-1 | TRBV18 | CASSQAAGDTEAFF | TGTGCCAGCTCACAGGCGGCGGGGGACACTGAAGCTTTCTTT
. | . | TRBJ1-6 | TRBV5-1 | CASSPSTGRTNSPLHF | TGCGCCAGCAGCCCTTCGACAGGTCGAACCAATTCACCCCTCCACTTT
TRBD1 | . | TRBJ1-2 | TRBV5-4 | CASSLITSYRGNGYTF | TGTGCCAGCAGCTTGATTACTTCTTACAGGGGAAATGGCTACACCTTC
. | . | TRBJ1-1 | TRBV6-2/TRBV6-3 | CASSYPGEAFF | TGTGCCAGCAGTTACCCGGGGGAAGCTTTCTTT
TRBD2 | . | TRBJ2-7 | TRBV4-1 | CASSPGTSVYEQYF | TGCGCCAGCAGCCCCGGGACTAGCGTCTACGAGCAGTACTTC
. | . | TRBJ1-1 | TRBV6-2/TRBV6-3 | CASSYHRTTLNTEAFF | TGTGCCAGCAGTTACCACCGCACCACTTTGAACACTGAAGCTTTCTTT
. | few | TRBJ2-2 | TRBV14 | CASSPIRGNTGELFF | TGTGCCAGCAGCCCCATCAGGGGCAACACCGGGGAGCTGTTTTTT
TRBD1 | . | TRBJ1-2 | TRBV19 | CASRILRDRGHYGYTF | TGTGCCAGTAGGATCCTCCGGGACAGGGGGCACTATGGCTACACCTTC
. | few | TRBJ2-7 | TRBV7-8 | CASSLGLDGSYEQYF | TGTGCCAGCAGCTTGGGACTTGACGGGAGTTACGAGCAGTACTTC
TRBD2 | . | TRBJ2-1 | TRBV12-5 | CASGLVKWREGRNEQFF | TGTGCTAGTGGTTTGGTAAAGTGGAGGGAGGGCCGCAATGAGCAGTTCTTC
. | few | TRBJ2-3 | TRBV2 | CASSEERRDTQYF | TGTGCCAGCAGTGAAGAGCGTCGTGATACGCAGTATTTT
. | . | TRBJ2-7 | TRBV9 | CASSVATDFYEQYF | TGTGCCAGCAGCGTAGCTACAGATTTCTACGAGCAGTACTTC
. | once | TRBJ1-1 | TRBV19 | CASTPAPGARAEAFF | TGTGCCAGTACCCCGGCCCCCGGCGCGCGGGCTGAAGCTTTCTTT
TRBD1 | few | TRBJ2-7 | TRBV10-1 | CASSDTRTGDYEQYF | TGCGCCAGCAGCGATACCCGGACAGGGGACTACGAGCAGTACTTC
. | . | TRBJ1-5 | TRBV4-1 | CASSQGGGSGLWAQHF | TGCGCCAGCAGCCAAGGAGGCGGCTCCGGATTGTGGGCCCAGCATTTT
TRBD1 | . | TRBJ1-1 | TRBV27 | CASRKTGLFEAFF | TGTGCCAGCAGGAAGACAGGGCTCTTTGAAGCTTTCTTT
. | once | TRBJ1-2 | TRBV30 | CAWSAQGWGYTF | TGTGCCTGGAGTGCACAGGGCTGGGGCTACACCTTC
. | few | TRBJ1-1 | TRBV28 | CASSGVGTEAFF | TGTGCCAGCAGCGGGGTTGGAACTGAAGCTTTCTTT
TRBD2 | . | TRBJ2-3 | TRBV27 | CASSYGLAGFTDTQYF | TGTGCCAGCAGTTACGGACTAGCGGGTTTCACAGATACGCAGTATTTT
. | . | TRBJ2-1 | TRBV19 | CASSIFTYSYNEQFF | TGTGCCAGTAGTATTTTTACCTACTCCTACAATGAGCAGTTCTTC
. | . | TRBJ1-1 | TRBV14 | CASSRSLGAGTLFTEAFF | TGTGCCAGCAGCCGCTCATTGGGGGCCGGGACACTATTCACTGAAGCTTTCTTT
TRBD2 | . | TRBJ2-1 | TRBV30 | CAWVLAGGNEQFF | TGTGCCTGGGTATTAGCGGGAGGCAATGAGCAGTTCTTC
TRBD1 | . | TRBJ2-7 | TRBV30 | CAWSANRGHEQYF | TGTGCCTGGAGCGCAAACAGGGGGCACGAGCAGTACTTC
. | . | TRBJ2-6 | TRBV27 | CASSLQRFGGANVLTF | TGTGCCAGCAGTTTACAACGCTTCGGTGGGGCCAACGTCCTGACTTTC
. | . | TRBJ1-3 | TRBV18 | CASSPPKGVVGNTIYF | TGTGCCAGCTCACCACCGAAAGGAGTCGTCGGAAACACCATATATTTT
. | few | TRBJ1-5 | TRBV19 | CASSVPDPPAAQHF | TGTGCCAGTAGTGTACCCGACCCACCCGCGGCCCAGCATTTT
TRBD2 | . | TRBJ2-1 | TRBV4-1 | CASSPSGRGEQFF | TGCGCCAGCAGCCCGAGCGGGAGGGGTGAGCAGTTCTTC
. | . | TRBJ1-6 | TRBV5-4 | CASSTTESNSPLHF | TGTGCCAGCAGCACGACAGAGTCTAATTCACCCCTCCACTTT
. | . | TRBJ1-2 | TRBV30 | CALQTGYGYTF | TGTGCCCTCCAAACAGGCTATGGCTACACCTTC
. | . | TRBJ2-3 | TRBV3-1/TRBV3-2 | CASSRGKETDTQYF | TGTGCCAGCAGCCGAGGGAAAGAGACAGATACGCAGTATTTT
. | . | TRBJ2-1 | TRBV6-5 | CASSRSGTEQFF | TGTGCCAGCAGCCGTAGCGGTACTGAGCAGTTCTTC
TRBD1 | . | TRBJ2-7 | TRBV27 | CASSFGQGGSYEQYF | TGTGCCAGCAGTTTCGGACAGGGCGGTTCCTACGAGCAGTACTTC
. | . | TRBJ2-7 | TRBV11-2 | CASSDPRESYEQYF | TGTGCCAGCAGTGACCCTAGGGAGTCCTACGAGCAGTACTTC
. | once | TRBJ2-7 | TRBV18 | CASSPLKTGYDSYEQYF | TGTGCCAGCTCACCACTCAAAACAGGGTATGATTCCTACGAGCAGTACTTC
TRBD1 | . | TRBJ1-6 | TRBV10-3 | CATAQGQRSPLHF | TGTGCCACGGCCCAGGGACAGCGGTCACCCCTCCACTTT
. | . | TRBJ2-3 | TRBV5-1 | CASSLSGVDTDTQYF | TGCGCCAGCAGCTTGTCAGGGGTCGACACAGATACGCAGTATTTT
TRBD1 | . | TRBJ2-3 | TRBV27 | CASSPIGTGHTDTQYF | TGTGCCAGCAGTCCCATCGGGACAGGGCACACAGATACGCAGTATTTT
. | . | TRBJ1-1 | TRBV10-3 | CAISVSQGDTEAFF | TGTGCCATCAGTGTTAGTCAGGGCGACACTGAAGCTTTCTTT
. | . | TRBJ2-1 | TRBV11-2 | CASSLNGLVRFF | TGTGCCAGCAGCCTGAACGGGTTGGTAAGGTTCTTC
. | . | TRBJ2-6 | TRBV12-5 | CASGPGTPSHGANVLTF | TGTGCTAGTGGCCCCGGGACACCCTCCCATGGGGCCAACGTCCTGACTTTC
TRBD2 | once | TRBJ2-5 | TRBV5-1 | CASSLQLAGGQETQYF | TGCGCCAGCAGCTTACAGCTAGCGGGAGGGCAGGAGACCCAGTACTTC
. | . | TRBJ2-7 | TRBV12-3/TRBV12-4 | CASSFRDYEQYF | TGTGCCAGCAGTTTTCGGGACTACGAGCAGTACTTC
. | once | TRBJ2-3 | TRBV19 | CASTPGQGMRTDTQYF | TGTGCCAGTACCCCCGGGCAGGGCATGAGGACAGATACGCAGTATTTT
. | . | TRBJ2-2 | TRBV7-2 | CASSPAARTGELFF | TGTGCCAGCAGCCCAGCGGCCCGCACCGGGGAGCTGTTTTTT
TRBD1 | . | TRBJ1-1 | TRBV11-2 | CASSLAGGGTEAFF | TGTGCCAGCAGCTTAGCAGGGGGAGGCACTGAAGCTTTCTTT
TRBD2 | once | TRBJ2-7 | TRBV14 | CASSQPAGGGSQEQYF | TGTGCCAGCAGCCAGCCCGCCGGGGGGGGCTCCCAGGAGCAGTACTTC
. | . | TRBJ2-2 | TRBV3-1/TRBV3-2 | CASSQDRASENTGELFF | TGTGCCAGCAGCCAAGATCGGGCTAGCGAGAACACCGGGGAGCTGTTTTTT
. | . | TRBJ1-5 | TRBV19 | CASSFGEGRQPQHF | TGTGCCAGTAGTTTTGGGGAGGGAAGGCAGCCCCAGCATTTT
. | . | TRBJ1-5 | TRBV18 | CASSPGDRSQPQHF | TGTGCCAGCTCACCGGGAGACAGGTCCCAGCCCCAGCATTTT
TRBD2 | . | TRBJ2-3 | TRBV5-1 | CASSTSGSSTDTQYF | TGCGCCAGCAGCACTAGCGGATCTAGCACAGATACGCAGTATTTT
. | . | TRBJ2-5 | TRBV7-2 | CASDRPFPGRRDQETQYF | TGTGCCAGCGACCGTCCGTTCCCGGGACGGAGGGACCAAGAGACCCAGTACTTC
. | . | TRBJ1-6 | TRBV5-4 | CASSLKTGGVNSPLHF | TGTGCCAGCAGCCTCAAAACGGGGGGAGTGAATTCACCCCTCCACTTT
. | . | TRBJ1-1 | TRBV5-6 | CASSLSGTEAFF | TGTGCCAGCAGCTTATCAGGGACTGAAGCTTTCTTT
. | many | TRBJ1-4 | TRBV4-1 | CASSQEQGWSANEKLFF | TGCGCCAGCAGCCAAGAACAGGGTTGGTCAGCTAATGAAAAACTGTTTTTT
. | . | TRBJ2-3 | TRBV19 | CASSRMGGTQYF | TGTGCCAGTAGTAGAATGGGGGGTACGCAGTATTTT
. | . | TRBJ1-5 | TRBV30 | CAWRAGLNQPQHF | TGTGCCTGGAGGGCAGGCTTAAATCAGCCCCAGCATTTT
. | . | TRBJ1-5 | TRBV30 | CAWSVSARGSQPQHF | TGTGCCTGGAGTGTTTCGGCCAGGGGCTCTCAGCCCCAGCATTTT
. | few | TRBJ2-7 | TRBV28 | CASSLQYEQYF | TGTGCCAGCAGTTTACAGTACGAGCAGTACTTC
. | . | TRBJ2-7 | TRBV11-2 | CASSWGRGEQYF | TGTGCCAGCAGCTGGGGGCGAGGCGAGCAGTACTTC